Below, 9 T cell receptor beta chains from the same sample are listed, as sequenced in a study of T cell changes during pregnancy in multiple sclerosis. Assay used: immunoSEQ multiplex PCR; TCRdb lists only in-frame clones, some missing. Among 90,000 to 100,000 clones, roughly 90% were seen once, and the ten largest hold roughly 1.4%. Sequenced material: peripheral blood, taken in the first trimester of pregnancy. All receptors derive from a female donor with multiple sclerosis, enrolled in a pregnancy study.

The chain employs TRBV11-2 and TRBJ2-1; 8 bases map to TRBD2. The CDR3 is 18 residues long. Looked up from germline, CDR1 is SGHAT and CDR2 is FQNNGV. Trimming took 0 bases from V and 5 from J; bases not matched to a gene: 12. Written as DNA, the CDR3 is TGTGCCAGCAGCTTAGATAGATGGGGGACTAGAACCGACAATGAGCAGTTCTTC. Translated, it gives CASSLDRWGTRTDNEQFF.

The chain combines TRBV27 with TRBJ1-1; no definite D call. The germline V and J ends were trimmed by 3 bases and 5 bases, with 10 bases remaining between them. The CDR3 is made up of 13 amino acids. CDR1 is MNHEY and CDR2 is SMNVEV in the germline V gene (reference sequence). The CDR3 DNA reads TGTGCCAGCAGTTTCCTCCCCAGGACTGAAGCTTTCTTT. It is translated as CASSFLPRTEAFF.

The genes are TRBV14 and TRBJ1-2; a weak D match, TRBD1 (5 bases). Germline V gene lookup returns CDR1 SGHDN and CDR2 FVKESK. The V end lost 1 base, the J end lost 3 bases, and 6 bases lay between the germline ends. The CDR3 is 13 residues long. The CDR3 DNA sequence: TGTGCCAGCAGCCAAGCCAGGGACTATGGCTACACCTTC. It translates to CASSQARDYGYTF.

The chain has TRBV2 and TRBJ2-1, with 11 positions matching TRBD2. This CDR3 is 15 amino acids long. Losses at the gene ends were 6 bases for V and 7 bases for J; bases not matched to a gene: 8. The germline CDR1 and CDR2 sequences are SNHLY and FYNNEI. The CDR3: CASRPGLAVFNEQFF. DNA for the CDR3: TGTGCCAGCAGACCGGGACTAGCGGTCTTTAATGAGCAGTTCTTC.

In regard to this clone: The same CDR3 is also encoded by other DNA sequences in this sample. V usage is TRBV11-2 and J usage is TRBJ1-2; D remains unclear. Trimming removed 0 bases at V and 4 bases at J, with 3 bases between. The CDR3 has 12 amino acids. Germline V gene sequence: CDR1 SGHAT, CDR2 FQNNGV. CDR3 nucleotides: TGTGCCAGCAGCTTAGATAGCTATGGCTACACCTTC. Translated: CASSLDSYGYTF.

The chain links TRBV5-4 to TRBJ2-4; TRBD1 might be the D (5 bases). This CDR3 has 15 residues. Germline CDR1 reads SGHNT; CDR2 reads YYREEE (reference sequence). Trimming left V 4 bases short and J 6 bases short, with 17 bases between. Here the CDR3 reads CASSPTPQGRNIQYF. The CDR3 nucleotides read TGTGCCAGCAGCCCAACCCCGCAGGGAAGAAACATTCAGTACTTC. Full variable domain (missing parts from reference TRBV5-4 and TRBJ2-4): ETGVTQSPTHLIKTRGQQVTLRCSSQSGHNTVSWYQQALGQGPQFIFQYYREEENGRGNFPPRFSGLQFPNYSSELNVNALELDDSALYLCASSPTPQGRNIQYFGAGTRLSVL.

The chain uses TRBV28 and TRBJ1-1, with D perhaps TRBD1 (6 bases). CDR1 and CDR2 (germline): MDHEN, SYDVKM. The CDR3 contains 15 residues. The V gene lost 6 bases and the J gene lost 1 base, with 15 bases spanning the gap. The CDR3 DNA is TGTGCCAGCAGCCAAGGGGGGACTAGGAACACTGAAGCTTTCTTT. It specifies CASSQGGTRNTEAFF.

The V call is TRBV5-6, the J call TRBJ2-2; D call uncertain. Germline V lookup: CDR1 SGHDT, CDR2 YYEEEE. With 1 base removed from V and 2 bases from J, the gap between germline ends came to 21 bases. The CDR3 is 19 residues long. The CDR3 DNA is TGTGCCAGCAGCTTGTTGTTGCCCATTCGACCGGGTAACACCGGGGAGCTGTTTTTT. Residues: CASSLLLPIRPGNTGELFF.

The V and J genes are TRBV7-9 and TRBJ2-5; TRBD2 might be the D (6 bases). CDR1 and CDR2 (germline): SEHNR, FQNEAQ (reference sequence). The CDR3 is 14 residues long. With 2 bases removed from V and 1 base from J, the gap between germline ends came to 8 bases. This chain's CDR3 is CASSLSGVQETQYF. DNA of the CDR3: TGTGCCAGCAGCTTATCGGGGGTCCAAGAGACCCAGTACTTC.